These 21 T cell receptor beta chains share one sample of origin, sequenced in a study of blood T cells in healthy people across ages. Sample-barcoded 5' priming and a J-beta primer mix drove a second PCR of 7 to 11 cycles. Via MiXCR, TCRdb re-called the 5' RACE reads, giving one row per CDR3 protein. Here the sample spans approximately 1.5 million distinct CDR3 sequences, around 36% being singletons. Sequencing used blood. Source of these receptors: a young woman in good health.

There are a few counts of this clonotype. V is TRBV29-1 and J is TRBJ1-2, with 7 bases that match TRBD1. J lost 6 bases, V lost 7 bases, and 5 bases had no gene match. The V gene's germline CDR1 is SQVTM and CDR2 ANQGSEA. The CDR3 is 11 residues long. Here the CDR3 reads CSAQGVDGYTF. In DNA form, the CDR3 reads TGCAGCGCTCAGGGGGTAGATGGCTACACCTTC.

The chain uses TRBV2 and TRBJ2-1; D might be TRBD1 or TRBD2, each matching 6 bases. The CDR3 extends over 13 amino acids. Trimming removed 5 bases at V and 9 bases at J, with 14 bases between. Germline V gene data show CDR1 as SNHLY and CDR2 as FYNNEI. The CDR3 DNA follows: TGTGCCAGCAGTAGTTCGAAGGGGGGTGAGCAGTTCTTC. This codes for CASSSSKGGEQFF.

As for this clonotype: One end of the junction varies from germline; a read error may be responsible. The rearrangement uses TRBV13 and TRBJ1-6; D is possibly TRBD1 (6 bases). Germline V lookup: CDR1 PRHDT, CDR2 FYEKMQ (reference sequence). The CDR3 has 17 residues. Written as DNA, the CDR3 is TGTGCCAACAGCGCCTCCCGGGGGCAGGGATGGGATTCACCCCTCCACTTT. Encoded protein: CANSASRGQGWDSPLHF.

The chain couples TRBV3-1 to TRBJ2-7; no clear D gene. CDR1 and CDR2 from the germline V gene are LGHDT and YNNKEL (reference sequence). The CDR3 sequence is 11 residues long. Trimming shortened V by 8 bases and J by 2 bases, and 7 bases separated the two germline ends. CDR3 nucleotide sequence: TGTGCCAGCGCGAATGCCTACGAGCAGTACTTC. It is translated as CASANAYEQYF.

The chain joins TRBV3-1 to TRBJ1-1, with D uncertain. The CDR3 sequence is 14 residues long. V was trimmed by 0 bases and J by 11 bases, leaving 16 bases between them. Germline-derived CDR1 and CDR2 are LGHDT and YNNKEL (reference sequence). CDR3 protein: CASSQEGKDVGAFF. The CDR3 nucleotides read TGTGCCAGCAGCCAAGAAGGCAAAGATGTAGGTGCTTTCTTT.

This clonotype was seen repeatedly, ten times or more. The CDR3 sequence is CSVDDREDYGYTF. Here the CDR3 DNA reads TGCAGCGTGGATGACAGGGAGGACTATGGCTACACCTTC. The rearrangement links TRBV29-1 to TRBJ1-2; 7 nucleotides align to TRBD1. Germline V gene data show CDR1 as SQVTM and CDR2 as ANQGSEA. V dropped 6 bases and J dropped 3; count of bases not matched to a gene: 7. The CDR3 has 13 residues. Filled out from reference TRBV29-1 and TRBJ1-2, the complete variable domain reads SAVISQKPSRDICQRGTSLTIQCQVDSQVTMMFWYRQQPGQSLTLIATANQGSEATYESGFVIDKFPISRPNLTFSTLTVSNMSPEDSSIYLCSVDDREDYGYTFGSGTRLTVV.

This clonotype has only a few counts. The V call is TRBV7-9, the J call TRBJ2-6; perhaps TRBD1 as D (6 bases). Per the germline V gene, CDR1 is SEHNR and CDR2 is FQNEAQ (reference sequence). The CDR3 sequence is 17 residues long. Trimming stripped 11 bases from V and 0 bases from J, with 20 bases between. The chain's CDR3 is CAVPTGTEPSGANVLTF. The CDR3 DNA sequence: TGTGCCGTCCCAACAGGGACGGAGCCCTCTGGGGCCAACGTCCTGACTTTC.

The CDR3: CATSREGGGAANEQFF. The CDR3 nucleotides read TGTGCCACCAGCAGAGAGGGCGGGGGGGCCGCCAATGAGCAGTTCTTC. This chain joins TRBV15 and TRBJ2-1; 9 bases map to TRBD2. CDR3 length: 16 residues. V shed 0 bases and J 6 bases; nucleotides not matched to a gene: 6. Looked up from germline, CDR1 is LNHNV and CDR2 is YYDKDF (reference sequence).

The chain links TRBV7-9 to TRBJ2-1; 10 nucleotides match TRBD1. V lost 3 bases to trimming and J lost 8 bases; unmatched junction nucleotides: 13. The CDR3 sequence is 17 residues long. CDR1 and CDR2 from the germline V gene are SEHNR and FQNEAQ (reference sequence). In DNA, the CDR3 is TGTGCCAGCAGCTTGGATGTGGTCGGGACAGGGGAAGATGAGCAGTTCTTC. It is translated as CASSLDVVGTGEDEQFF.

V gene TRBV12-3 or TRBV12-4 combines with J gene TRBJ2-5; D gene unclear. The CDR3 contains 14 residues. Trimming left V 0 bases short and J 2 bases short, with 7 bases between. CDR3 region: CASSLAVGQETQYF. The CDR3 DNA reads as TGTGCCAGCAGTTTAGCGGTGGGACAAGAGACCCAGTACTTC.

The J gene is TRBJ2-2, the V gene TRBV10-3; tentative D call: TRBD1 (6 bases). Germline assignment: CDR1 ENHRY and CDR2 SYGVKD. Trimming took 4 bases from V and 3 from J, leaving 12 bases between them. The CDR3 has 15 residues. The CDR3 sequence: CAISAGDLHTGELFF. The DNA for the CDR3 is TGTGCCATCAGTGCAGGGGACCTCCACACCGGGGAGCTGTTTTTT.

This chain links TRBV5-1 with TRBJ2-3, with D uncertain. Looked up from germline, CDR1 is SGHRS and CDR2 is YFSETQ. Trimming removed 0 bases from V and 3 bases from J, with 11 bases in between. CDR3 size: 15 residues. The DNA for the CDR3 is TGCGCCAGCAGCTTGGCTACGCGACGAACAGATACGCAGTATTTT. Its translation is CASSLATRRTDTQYF.

This clonotype was observed a few times. The chain uses TRBV12-3 or TRBV12-4 and TRBJ2-1; D not certain. With 0 bases removed from V and 8 bases from J, the gap between germline ends came to 11 bases. This CDR3 is built from 14 residues. This chain's CDR3 is CASSLAYHADEQFF. In DNA form, the CDR3 reads TGTGCCAGCAGTTTAGCGTACCATGCAGATGAGCAGTTCTTC.

The chain has TRBV12-3 or TRBV12-4 and TRBJ2-7; D may be TRBD1 or TRBD2 (5 bases each). CDR3 length equals 14 residues. V was shortened by 4 bases and J by 4 bases, with 14 bases between the two germline ends. The CDR3 DNA reads as TGTGCCAGCAGTTATGGGGCTAGCAGGTACGAGCAGTACTTC. This codes for CASSYGASRYEQYF.

The chain uses TRBV27 and TRBJ2-7; D gene unclear. Germline V gene data show CDR1 as MNHEY and CDR2 as SMNVEV (reference sequence). The CDR3 loop spans 15 amino acids. Trimming removed 6 bases from V and 2 bases from J, with 17 bases in between. The CDR3 spells CASRVTYTTPYEQYF. The DNA of the CDR3 is TGTGCCAGCAGGGTGACATACACTACTCCCTACGAGCAGTACTTC.

This clonotype was observed a handful of times. The V and J genes are TRBV4-1 and TRBJ2-1; 12 nucleotides agree with TRBD2. CDR3 size: 17 residues. Germline V CDR1 and CDR2: MGHRA, YSYEKL. V lost 1 base to trimming and J lost 7 bases; unmatched junction nucleotides: 8. CDR3 in amino acids: CASSQGRLAGARNEQFF. CDR3 nucleotide sequence: TGCGCCAGCAGCCAAGGCCGACTAGCGGGGGCTAGGAATGAGCAGTTCTTC.

This clonotype has just a few counts. The chain recombines TRBV12-3 or TRBV12-4 with TRBJ2-3, with D hard to call. This CDR3 has 12 amino acids. Trimming took off 7 bases at V and 1 base at J, with 6 bases between the two ends. CDR3 coding DNA: TGTGCCAGCAATTTTGGCACAGATACGCAGTATTTT. Translating gives CASNFGTDTQYF.

This chain joins TRBV20-1 and TRBJ2-7; 7 bases are a match to TRBD2. The CDR3 is 14 amino acids. The junction had 5 bases not matched to a gene; V was cut back by 0 bases and J by 3 bases. Germline loops: CDR1 DFQATT, CDR2 SNEGSKA (reference sequence). CDR3 region: CSARDGGSIYEQYF. The DNA of the CDR3 is TGCAGTGCTAGAGACGGCGGGAGCATCTACGAGCAGTACTTC.

In its sample, this clonotype was seen a few times. This rearrangement joins TRBV5-1 to TRBJ2-7; TRBD2 is a possible D gene (5 bases). CDR1 and CDR2 from the germline V gene are SGHRS and YFSETQ. The V end lost 2 bases, the J end lost 2 bases, and 14 bases lay between the germline ends. The CDR3 has 15 residues. The CDR3 reads CASSFSAAVPYEQYF. Here the CDR3 DNA reads TGCGCCAGCAGCTTCTCAGCAGCGGTACCCTACGAGCAGTACTTC.

The J gene is TRBJ2-4, the V gene TRBV28, with 7 bases matching TRBD2. The CDR3 has 16 residues. CDR1 MDHEN and CDR2 SYDVKM come from the germline V gene. With V trimmed by 5 bases and J by 3 bases, 10 bases remained unmatched. CDR3 protein: CASSRGGRGVKNIQYF. The CDR3 nucleotides are TGTGCCAGCAGTCGGGGCGGGAGAGGAGTCAAAAACATTCAGTACTTC.

V usage is TRBV2 and J usage is TRBJ2-2; TRBD2 is a possible D gene (5 bases). The V end was cut by 5 bases, the J end by 6 bases, with 16 bases between. Germline V gene data show CDR1 as SNHLY and CDR2 as FYNNEI. The CDR3 is made up of 15 amino acids. Here the CDR3 DNA reads TGTGCCAGCAGTCTAACCCTCGGGGATGCCGGGGAGCTGTTTTTT. Protein sequence: CASSLTLGDAGELFF.